This T cell receptor (beta chain) appears in the sequencing data of a study of T cell repertoires in cytomegalovirus infection (dated by TCRdb to the late 2010s). About the full investigation: The HLA type of each donor mattered for the analysis, because public TCR beta signatures pointed to carriage of CMV infection along with the matching HLA type. The paper's findings and limits, for the study overall: Carriers of CMV infection plus the relevant HLA type were discriminated by the cumulative frequency of public TCR beta family members in the study cohort and in an independent approximately 400-donor cohort. The ex vivo response was dominated by HLA-C-restricted CMV-specific TCR beta clonotypes, which also provided the single most frequent clonotype in two of eight donors.

The sequencing machine was an Illumina HiSeq 1500. TCRdb reprocessed the public reads (quality trimming at Q25 with fastp, clone calling with MiXCR) and kept in-frame beta chains. Here each entry gathers all rows of one CDR3 protein and keeps the most common genes and DNA. In this sample the table shows 200,000 to 300,000 distinct CDR3 sequences, approximately 7% of which occur a single time. The ten largest make up around 6% of the sample. This clonotype was counted many times. Its target antigen remains unknown. No per-base quality is available; no much larger clone lies one base away. Reading from cysteine to phenylalanine, the CDR3 counts 13 amino acids. Just CDR3 DNA is preserved here, 39 bases in frame from base 1. Based on the germline V gene, the CDR1 and CDR2 sequences are SGHTA and FQGNSA. Between the V and J ends, shortened by 5 bases and 0 bases respectively, the junction contains 7 bases.

This TCR was recovered from a human donor in good health (CMV status not recorded). Some clones in this sample may be carry-over from other donors' samples. The sequence is built from TRBV7-2 and TRBJ1-1; the D segment cannot be called with confidence. The sequenced sample consisted of PBMCs. The bases are TGTGCCAGCAGCCGCCCTCTGAACACTGAAGCTTTCTTT. Translated, it reads CASSRPLNTEAFF.